What follows are 21 T cell receptor beta chains derived from one specimen sequenced in a study of regulatory T cells in long-lasting Graves disease. Researchers made TCR beta libraries by using iRepertoire HTBI primers and running Arm-PCR on CDR3 regions. TCRdb re-derived calls from the multiplex PCR reads in MiXCR, one entry per CDR3 protein. Of roughly 500,000 distinct CDR3 sequences listed, approximately 15% are singletons. As to time point: newly diagnosed GD, antithyroid drugs for less than 3 months. PBMCs were the source of the RNA used for TCR sequencing. These same data were also listed under a study on T cells in Graves' hyperthyroidism and ophthalmopathy.

Material: peripheral blood mononuclear cells (PBMCs), obtained at new diagnosis, from a patient treated with antithyroid drugs. The receptors come from a man aged 30 to 39 with Graves disease.

This clonotype was counted at least ten times. The chain employs TRBV28 and TRBJ1-2; D call uncertain. V was cut by 5 bases and J by 4 bases, with 8 bases left in between. Germline CDR1 MDHEN, CDR2 SYDVKM. The CDR3 sequence is 12 residues long. The CDR3 bases are TGTGCCAGCAGTGTTCCAGGCTATGGCTACACCTTC. Encoded protein: CASSVPGYGYTF.

The chain links TRBV27 to TRBJ1-5; D remains ambiguous. Germline V gene sequence: CDR1 MNHEY, CDR2 SMNVEV (reference sequence). Trimming removed 5 bases at V and 0 bases at J, with 11 bases between. The length of the CDR3 is 15 residues. The CDR3 is CASSGPGFSNQPQHF. For the CDR3, the DNA is TGTGCCAGCAGTGGGCCAGGTTTTAGCAATCAGCCCCAGCATTTT.

This clonotype was seen ten or more times. The chain combines TRBV24-1 with TRBJ2-5; 10 bases fit TRBD1. Germline V gene sequence: CDR1 KGHDR, CDR2 SFDVKD. Losses at the gene ends were 2 bases for V and 5 bases for J; bases not matched to a gene: 1. The CDR3 totals 14 residues. CDR3 protein: CATSDSDRGETQYF. As DNA, the CDR3 is TGTGCCACCAGTGATTCGGACAGGGGGGAGACCCAGTACTTC.

This clonotype was recorded many times. The V call is TRBV20-1, the J call TRBJ2-2; maybe TRBD2 (6 bases). Between the trimmed V and J ends, which lost 3 bases and 4 bases, there was a span of 9 bases. This CDR3 is 13 amino acids long. The germline CDR1 and CDR2 sequences are DFQATT and SNEGSKA (reference sequence). CDR3 sequence reads: CSARTSSTGELFF. Written as DNA, the CDR3 is TGCAGTGCTAGGACTAGTTCCACCGGGGAGCTGTTTTTT.

This clonotype was observed a handful of times. V gene TRBV20-1 combines with J gene TRBJ1-1; TRBD1 is a possible D gene (6 bases). The CDR3 runs to 15 residues. Germline CDR1 is DFQATT and CDR2 is SNEGSKA (reference sequence). V dropped 5 bases and J dropped 1 base, with 17 bases sitting between them. The CDR3: CSADRLGGQNTEAFF. CDR3 bases: TGCAGTGCTGACCGATTGGGGGGCCAGAACACTGAAGCTTTCTTT.

Ten or more counts support this clonotype. V gene TRBV5-1 combines with J gene TRBJ2-1; 7 bases fit TRBD2. The germline V gene encodes CDR1 SGHRS and CDR2 YFSETQ. This CDR3 spans 17 amino acids. The V gene end was trimmed by 1 base and the J gene end by 3 bases; junction bases not matched to a gene: 10. The DNA of the CDR3 is TGCGCCAGCAGCTTGTTAACTAGCGCAAAATACTACAATGAGCAGTTCTTC. Its translation is CASSLLTSAKYYNEQFF.

The chain is built from TRBV18 and TRBJ2-4; maybe TRBD1 (5 bases). With 3 bases removed from V and 9 bases from J, the gap between germline ends came to 15 bases. Germline V gene lookup returns CDR1 KGHSH and CDR2 LQKENI. The CDR3 has 14 amino acids. The CDR3 here is CASSPTPGNSIQYF. The DNA for the CDR3 is TGTGCCAGCTCACCCACTCCAGGGAATAGCATTCAGTACTTC.

This clonotype was seen more than once but under ten times. The chain is built from TRBV25-1 and TRBJ2-1, with D unclear. V gave up 2 bases and J gave up 8 bases, with 10 bases separating them. CDR1 MGHDK and CDR2 SYGVNS come from the germline V gene. The CDR3 loop spans 13 amino acids. The CDR3 DNA reads as TGTGCCAGCAGTGAAATGCGCGAAGATGAGCAGTTCTTC. Translating it yields CASSEMREDEQFF.

In this sample, this clonotype turned up a few times. J is TRBJ2-4 and V is TRBV29-1, with 13 bases matching TRBD2. Trimming took 5 bases from V and 0 from J; bases not matched to a gene: 16. The germline V gene has CDR1 SQVTM and CDR2 ANQGSEA. The CDR3 contains 20 residues. The CDR3 coding sequence is TGCAGCGTTACCTGGACTAGCGGGAGTGGAGGGGTCATAGCCAAAAACATTCAGTACTTC. Amino acids: CSVTWTSGSGGVIAKNIQYF.

The chain joins TRBV10-3 to TRBJ2-2; D gene unclear. Looked up from germline, CDR1 is ENHRY and CDR2 is SYGVKD. The CDR3 is 13 residues long. The V end was cut by 8 bases, the J end by 7 bases, with 14 bases between. CDR3 region: CAIGPLGYGELFF. CDR3 in DNA: TGTGCCATCGGCCCCCTAGGATACGGGGAGCTGTTTTTT.

This clonotype was counted at least ten times. V gene TRBV25-1 combines with J gene TRBJ2-1; 7 bases fit TRBD1. V was clipped by 10 bases and J by 8 bases; unmatched bases: 5. The CDR3 covers 11 residues. The germline CDR1 and CDR2 sequences are MGHDK and SYGVNS. CDR3 amino acids: CATGRGYEQFF. Written as DNA, the CDR3 is TGTGCCACCGGCAGGGGGTATGAGCAGTTCTTC.

This clonotype has a handful of counts. J is TRBJ2-5 and V is TRBV4-1, with 8 bases identical to TRBD1. There are 16 residues in the CDR3. The V segment lost 0 bases and the J segment 9 bases; nucleotides outside the gene matches: 12. Per germline, CDR1 MGHRA and CDR2 YSYEKL. This CDR3 is CASSQEGTGTGWAQYF. The CDR3 coding sequence is TGCGCCAGCAGCCAAGAGGGGACCGGGACAGGATGGGCCCAGTACTTC.

This chain joins TRBV11-2 and TRBJ2-7, with 10 bases matching TRBD2. CDR3 length: 15 residues. The ends lost 5 bases at V and 0 bases at J; junction bases unmatched: 4. The germline V gene has CDR1 SGHAT and CDR2 FQNNGV. CDR3 nucleotide sequence: TGTGCCAGCAGCAAAATAGCGGGAGGCTCCTACGAGCAGTACTTC. Translating it yields CASSKIAGGSYEQYF.

The table lists this clonotype with many counts. V usage is TRBV5-1 and J usage is TRBJ1-1; 7 bases align to TRBD1. The CDR3 length is 16 residues. CDR1 is SGHRS and CDR2 is YFSETQ in the germline V gene. The ends lost 3 bases at V and 0 bases at J; junction bases unmatched: 8. The CDR3 coding sequence is TGCGCCAGCAGCTACCATTCGACAGGGATGAACACTGAAGCTTTCTTT. Translating gives CASSYHSTGMNTEAFF.

The chain has TRBV24-1 and TRBJ1-5; D unresolved. CDR1 and CDR2 from the germline V gene are KGHDR and SFDVKD. This CDR3 has 13 residues. V was clipped by 3 bases and J by 11 bases, with 13 bases between them. The CDR3: CATSDPPGRAQHF. DNA of the CDR3: TGTGCCACCAGTGATCCCCCCGGGAGGGCCCAGCATTTT.

V is TRBV9 and J is TRBJ2-1; 9 bases match TRBD2. Losses at the gene ends were 7 bases for V and 6 bases for J; bases not matched to a gene: 17. This CDR3 comprises 17 residues. Germline values: CDR1 SGDLS, CDR2 YYNGEE. The CDR3 loop is CASGGGRGRALGNEQFF. The DNA for the CDR3 is TGTGCCAGCGGGGGGGGTCGCGGGAGGGCTTTGGGCAATGAGCAGTTCTTC.

This clonotype has at least ten counts. The rearrangement links TRBV20-1 to TRBJ2-3; possibly TRBD2 for D (6 bases). Per germline, CDR1 DFQATT and CDR2 SNEGSKA (reference sequence). V shed 5 bases and J shed 6 bases, with 15 bases lying between them. This CDR3 has 13 residues. CDR3 DNA: TGCAGTGCTTCGGGACGGGGGTTGGATACGCAGTATTTT. As protein: CSASGRGLDTQYF.

In this sample, this clonotype turned up a few times. The gene calls are TRBV18 and TRBJ2-3; a weak D match, TRBD2 (6 bases). Germline V gene data show CDR1 as KGHSH and CDR2 as LQKENI. This CDR3 has 15 amino acids. Trimming stripped 4 bases from V and 2 bases from J, with 13 bases between. Here the CDR3 reads CASSHSGLHTDTQYF. CDR3 DNA: TGTGCCAGCTCACATAGCGGACTTCACACAGATACGCAGTATTTT.

This clonotype was recorded many times. V gene TRBV20-1 combines with J gene TRBJ2-3, with TRBD2 matching over 9 bases. Germline V CDR1 and CDR2: DFQATT, SNEGSKA (reference sequence). CDR3 length equals 14 residues. J gave up 4 bases and V 5 bases, and 7 bases lay outside the gene matches. CDR3 sequence: CSAFRAGGSDTQYF. CDR3 DNA sequence: TGCAGTGCTTTTCGTGCGGGAGGGTCAGATACGCAGTATTTT.

This clonotype was seen repeatedly, ten times or more. The chain carries TRBV5-1 and TRBJ1-4; possibly TRBD1 for D (6 bases). Germline V gene sequence: CDR1 SGHRS, CDR2 YFSETQ. This CDR3 has 14 residues. Trimming left V 5 bases short and J 8 bases short, with 16 bases between. The CDR3 here is CASRGAQVDEKLFF. The CDR3 nucleotides read TGCGCCAGCAGGGGGGCCCAGGTGGACGAAAAACTGTTTTTT.

The chain couples TRBV28 to TRBJ1-5; perhaps TRBD1 as D (6 bases). CDR1 MDHEN and CDR2 SYDVKM come from the germline V gene. Between the trimmed V and J ends, which lost 4 bases and 11 bases, there was a span of 9 bases. This CDR3 contains 11 residues. The CDR3 sequence is CASSSRDTQHF. The CDR3 DNA follows: TGTGCCAGCAGTTCGCGGGACACCCAGCATTTT. Full variable domain (rest looked up from reference TRBV28 and TRBJ1-5): DVKVTQSSRYLVKRTGEKVFLECVQDMDHENMFWYRQDPGLGLRLIYFSYDVKMKEKGDIPEGYSVSREKKERFSLILESASTNQTSMYLCASSSRDTQHFGDGTRLSIL.